Following are 7 T cell receptor beta chains from one sample sequenced in a study of OX40 agonist ivuxolimab in advanced cancers. Using immunoSEQ multiplex PCR, the repertoire was profiled, and TCRdb retains in-frame clones only, with some absent. The data hold tens of thousands of clones, with 81% observed a single time. The sample in question was CD4+ or CD8+ T cells sorted from blood, obtained in a trial of the OX40 agonist ivuxolimab. Source of these receptors: an adult with an advanced solid tumor such as melanoma, head and neck, liver or kidney cancer.

The chain uses TRBV11-2 and TRBJ2-3; D is ambiguous. CDR1 SGHAT and CDR2 FQNNGV come from the germline V gene. The CDR3 contains 12 residues. V gave up 5 bases and J gave up 5 bases, with 8 bases separating them. DNA of the CDR3: TGTGCCAGCAGCAGTACTGGAGATACGCAGTATTTT. Encoded protein: CASSSTGDTQYF.

V is TRBV21-1 and J is TRBJ2-7; the table gives TRBD1 as D, unverified against the DNA. TRBV21-1 is flagged as a pseudogene. CDR3 size: 17 residues. Here the CDR3 DNA reads TGTGCCAGCATCTCCTATAGGGTGGGGGCCCTTAGGCACGAGCAGTACTTC. This encodes CASISYRVGALRHEQYF.

V and J are TRBV6-6 and TRBJ1-5, with D tentatively TRBD1 (6 bases). The germline gives CDR1 MNHNY, CDR2 SVGAGI (reference sequence). The CDR3 covers 13 residues. Trimming left V 5 bases short and J 7 bases short, with 12 bases between. In DNA, the CDR3 is TGTGCCAGCAGTGCAGGGGCTGGCCAGCCCCAGCATTTT. This codes for CASSAGAGQPQHF.

The gene calls are TRBV7-2 and TRBJ2-1; D may correspond to TRBD1 or TRBD2 (5 bases each). Germline V gene lookup returns CDR1 SGHTA and CDR2 FQGNSA. CDR3 size: 16 residues. The V end lost 5 bases, the J end lost 2 bases, and 16 bases lay between the germline ends. Written as DNA, the CDR3 is TGTGCCAGCAGCCTGAACTCCGGGACGACCTACAATGAGCAGTTCTTC. As protein: CASSLNSGTTYNEQFF.

This chain joins TRBV6-5 and TRBJ2-3, with a tentative D call TRBD2 (6 bases). This CDR3 region has 14 residues. Trimming removed 4 bases at V and 3 bases at J, with 11 bases between. CDR1 and CDR2 (germline): MNHEY, SVGAGI. The CDR3 DNA reads as TGTGCCAGCAGTTGGAGGGCCGATACAGATACGCAGTATTTT. It encodes CASSWRADTDTQYF.

This rearrangement joins TRBV5-1 to TRBJ2-7, with D perhaps assigned TRBD1 or TRBD2 (5 bases each). This CDR3 is 19 amino acids long. Trimming took off 4 bases at V and 1 base at J, with 27 bases between the two ends. CDR1 and CDR2 (germline): SGHRS, YFSETQ. The CDR3 DNA is TGCGCCAGCAGCGCCCCGGGACGGGGCTCCCCCGGCGCTTCCTACGAGCAGTACTTC. Protein sequence: CASSAPGRGSPGASYEQYF. The full variable domain, rest sourced from reference TRBV5-1 and TRBJ2-7, is KAGVTQTPRYLIKTRGQQVTLSCSPISGHRSVSWYQQTPGQGLQFLFEYFSETQRNKGNFPGRFSGRQFSNSRSEMNVSTLELGDSALYLCASSAPGRGSPGASYEQYFGPGTRLTVT.

This sequence joins TRBV19 and TRBJ1-1; TRBD1 is a possible D gene (6 bases). Germline values: CDR1 LNHDA, CDR2 SQIVND (reference sequence). The CDR3 has 15 amino acids. V was cut by 7 bases and J by 3 bases, with 18 bases left in between. CDR3 sequence (DNA): TGTGCCAGTAATCTGGGGGCTGGACATTACACTGAAGCTTTCTTT. It encodes CASNLGAGHYTEAFF.